This entry lists 25 T cell receptor beta chains sequenced from one sample in a study of tumor-infiltrating lymphocytes in primary liver carcinoma (dated by TCRdb to 2017 to 2019). Sequencing instrument: Illumina HiSeq 2500. TCRbeta-specific cDNA was reverse-transcribed from about 0.45 ug total RNA using a constant-region primer and ProtoScript II reverse transcriptase. Construction of the TCRbeta libraries relied on three nested rounds of multiplex PCR, following a slightly modified ARM-PCR procedure. Multiplex TRBV1-TRBV30 forward primers and a Cbeta reverse primer were used in the first two PCR rounds, each of which was run for approximately 9 cycles. TCRdb trimmed the raw reads at Q25, called clones with MiXCR and kept productive beta chains. For every CDR3 protein sequence, its rows merge into one entry that carries the most common genes and DNA. This sample comprises around 50,000 distinct CDR3 sequences, over 70% of them detected only once. Roughly 24% of the sample comes from the top ten.

Total RNA and DNA were co-extracted without cell sorting from 20-30 mg of bulk tissue using the AllPrep DNA/RNA mini kit. The material sequenced was liver tumor tissue from sampling region 3. This sample's cell subset or site label indicates: tumor region T3, left-lateral pole. Source of these receptors: a man aged 40-50 years with primary liver carcinoma and hepatitis B virus infection.

Turning to this clonotype: At one boundary the junction diverges from the germline segment, which might be a read error. The chain combines TRBV5-4 with TRBJ1-2; D gene uncertain. The germline gives CDR1 SGHNT, CDR2 YYREEE (reference sequence). The CDR3 has 14 residues. CDR3 in DNA: TGTGCCAGCAGCTTGCGGGTGGGCCTTGGTGGCTACACGTTC. Protein product: CASSLRVGLGGYTF.

About this clonotype itself: A much larger clone is a single base away; this may be a read error. This chain uses TRBV28 with TRBJ2-3; no clear D. This CDR3 comprises 14 residues. Germline lookup yields CDR1 MDHEN and CDR2 SYDVKM. CDR3 region: CVSSFVSGTDTQYF. CDR3 nucleotides: TGTGTCAGCAGTTTCGTGAGCGGCACAGATACGCAGTATTTT.

Comments on this clonotype: The germline gene is not matched at one end of the junction; a read error may be the cause. The rearrangement links TRBV7-3 to TRBJ1-6; unclear D gene. Per the germline V gene, CDR1 is SGHTA and CDR2 is FQGTGA. The CDR3 contains 13 residues. CDR3 nucleotides: TGTGACAGCAGCTTATCGGGCAATTCACCCCTCCACTTT. Translated, it gives CDSSLSGNSPLHF.

Comment on this clonotype: At one end the junction does not follow the germline gene, possibly because of a read error. This chain connects TRBV11-2 to TRBJ2-3, with TRBD1 identical over 7 bases. CDR1 and CDR2 from the germline V gene are SGHAT and FQNNGV. The CDR3 has 14 amino acids. The CDR3: CARSFRDSTHTQYF. The CDR3 DNA is TGTGCCAGGAGCTTTCGGGACAGCACACATACTCAGTATTTT.

This clonotype was picked up a small number of times. A much larger clone is a single base away; this may be a read error. The V call is TRBV29-1, the J call TRBJ1-4; no clear D gene. CDR1 is SQVTM and CDR2 is ANQGSEA in the germline V gene. The ends were cut back, 4 bases at V and 7 bases at J, with 7 bases in the middle. This CDR3 is 11 amino acids long. The CDR3 loop is CSVAISEKLFF. CDR3 bases: TGCAGCGTTGCAATTAGTGAAAAACTGTTTTTT. The complete variable domain, with remaining parts taken from reference TRBV29-1 and TRBJ1-4, reads SAVISQKPSRDICQRGTSLTIQCQVDSQVTMMFWYRQQPGQSLTLIATANQGSEATYESGFVIDKFPISRPNLTFSTLTVSNMSPEDSSIYLCSVAISEKLFFGSGTQLSVL.

A note on this clonotype: At one end the junction does not follow the germline gene, possibly because of a read error. This chain connects TRBV6-1 to TRBJ1-5, with a weak D call TRBD1 (6 bases). This CDR3 is built from 16 residues. Germline V lookup: CDR1 MNHNS, CDR2 SASEGT. The CDR3 is CACSVKGELSDQPQHF. The CDR3 DNA reads TGTGCCTGCAGTGTCAAGGGGGAGTTAAGCGATCAGCCCCAGCATTTT.

The chain carries TRBV29-1 and TRBJ2-1; D is tentatively TRBD1 or TRBD2 (6 bases each). There are 16 residues in the CDR3. In germline, CDR1 is SQVTM, CDR2 ANQGSEA. The germline V and J ends were trimmed by 1 base and 7 bases, with 20 bases remaining between them. CDR3 nucleotide sequence: TGCAGCGTTGAAGGGGGGGCTAGCAGGAGGTATAATGAGCAGTTCTTC. Protein product: CSVEGGASRRYNEQFF.

This clonotype was picked up one time. The rearrangement links TRBV29-1 to TRBJ2-4; TRBD2 is a possible D gene (5 bases). The CDR3 has 13 amino acids. Germline CDR1 reads SQVTM; CDR2 reads ANQGSEA. The CDR3 nucleotides read TGCAGAGGACTCAAAACTACCGAAAACATTCAGTACTTC. This gives the protein CRGLKTTENIQYF.

Regarding this clonotype: This may arise from a read error, as a much more abundant clone is one base away. V gene TRBV7-9 combines with J gene TRBJ2-1, with D tentatively TRBD1 or TRBD2 (5 bases each). CDR3 length equals 12 residues. Deletions cut 8 bases from V and 4 bases from J, with 9 bases between. Germline V gene data show CDR1 as SEHNR and CDR2 as FQNEAQ (reference sequence). The CDR3 reads CASWDQYNEQFF. The CDR3 coding sequence is TGTGCCAGCTGGGACCAGTACAATGAGCAGTTCTTC.

About this clonotype: Germline is not matched at one junction end, which may reflect a read error. V usage is TRBV6-5 and J usage is TRBJ2-5; D is perhaps TRBD1 (6 bases). From germline, CDR1 is MNHEY and CDR2 SVGAGI. The CDR3 is 14 amino acids. CDR3 sequence (DNA): TGTGCCAGCAGGAAGAACAGGGTTCAAGAGATCCAGTACTTC. Its protein product is CASRKNRVQEIQYF.

This chain joins TRBV11-2 and TRBJ2-3; 8 nucleotides agree with TRBD2. The V gene end was trimmed by 5 bases and the J gene end by 10 bases; junction bases not matched to a gene: 14. Germline values: CDR1 SGHAT, CDR2 FQNNGV. This CDR3 contains 15 residues. The CDR3 nucleotides read TGTGCCAGCAGCCCGGTCCGGGGGGGAGGCGGCTCGCAGTATTTT. This encodes CASSPVRGGGGSQYF.

Remarks on this clonotype: Given the absence of the conserved phenylalanine or tryptophan at the CDR3 end, a read error is likely. The chain combines TRBV18 with TRBJ2-2; D call uncertain. Germline CDR1 is KGHSH and CDR2 is LQKENI. This CDR3 region has 12 residues. V lost 4 bases to trimming and J lost 5 bases, with 5 bases between them. This chain's CDR3 is CASSRPTGELFY. The CDR3 nucleotides are TGTGCCAGCTCACGTCCAACCGGGGAGCTGTTTTAT.

Concerning this clonotype itself: One end of the junction does not line up with germline, which may come from a read error. This chain uses TRBV4-1 with TRBJ1-1, with D tentatively TRBD1 (5 bases). Looked up from germline, CDR1 is MGHRA and CDR2 is YSYEKL. The length of the CDR3 is 14 residues. Here the CDR3 reads CAISPQAGGTETFF. CDR3 DNA: TGCGCCATCAGCCCTCAAGCGGGGGGAACTGAAACTTTCTTT.

The chain combines TRBV11-2 with TRBJ1-6, with 9 bases matching TRBD1. Unmatched junction bases numbered 6, after V lost 8 bases and J lost 7 bases. The CDR3 loop spans 14 amino acids. The germline gives CDR1 SGHAT, CDR2 FQNNGV. The chain's CDR3 is CASVSQGANSPLHF. In DNA, the CDR3 is TGTGCCAGCGTCTCACAGGGGGCGAATTCACCCCTCCACTTT.

The chain carries TRBV5-1 and TRBJ2-3, with a weak D call TRBD2 (5 bases). The CDR3 runs 14 residues. Trimming left V 7 bases short and J 2 bases short, with 14 bases between. Germline CDR1 and CDR2: SGHRS and YFSETQ. The CDR3 region has the DNA TGCGCCAGCCGCTACGAGAGGGACACAGATACGCAGTATTTT. This translates into CASRYERDTDTQYF.

V and J are TRBV11-2 and TRBJ2-7; tentatively, D is TRBD1 or TRBD2 (5 bases each). The germline V gene has CDR1 SGHAT and CDR2 FQNNGV. The CDR3 has 15 amino acids. The V end lost 5 bases, the J end lost 4 bases, and 18 bases lay between the germline ends. CDR3 residues: CASSRSSSRVYEQYF. The CDR3 DNA follows: TGTGCCAGCAGCCGAAGTTCTAGCAGGGTTTACGAGCAGTACTTC.

V usage is TRBV11-2 and J usage is TRBJ2-2; D not certain. The CDR3 runs 15 residues. From germline, CDR1 is SGHAT and CDR2 FQNNGV. Trimming took 8 bases from V and 3 from J, leaving 16 bases between them. Here the CDR3 reads CASLPMRVYTGELFF. CDR3 bases: TGTGCCAGCCTCCCAATGCGAGTGTACACCGGGGAGCTGTTTTTT.

Concerning this clonotype: The junction shows a germline mismatch at one end, possibly a read error. The chain uses TRBV6-1 and TRBJ2-7; 12 positions agree with TRBD2. The CDR3 has 15 amino acids. The germline V gene has CDR1 MNHNS and CDR2 SASEGT. The CDR3 spells CASSGGASGRGEHYF. The CDR3 coding sequence is TGTGCCAGCAGTGGAGGGGCTAGCGGGAGGGGGGAGCACTACTTC.

The sample holds many counts of this clonotype. The chain links TRBV6-7 to TRBJ2-1, with 10 positions matching TRBD2. TRBV6-7 is labeled an ORF, and its function is uncertain. V was clipped by 0 bases and J by 2 bases; unmatched bases: 16. There are 21 residues in the CDR3. For the CDR3, the DNA is TGTGCCAGCAGTTACTCTCAGGGTAGGCCGCAAGCGGGAGGGGCCTACAATGAGCAGTTCTTC. This encodes CASSYSQGRPQAGGAYNEQFF.

This clonotype was counted at least ten times. The chain carries TRBV11-2 and TRBJ1-1; 8 bases agree with TRBD1. With 6 bases clipped from V and 7 bases from J, the junction kept 10 bases outside the gene matches. This CDR3 is built from 14 residues. CDR1 is SGHAT and CDR2 is FQNNGV in the germline V gene. As DNA, the CDR3 is TGTGCCAGCAGGACCCTAGGACAGGGCGGTGAAGCTTTCTTT. Translated, it gives CASRTLGQGGEAFF. Drawing the rest from reference TRBV11-2 and TRBJ1-1, the complete variable domain is EAGVAQSPRYKIIEKRQSVAFWCNPISGHATLYWYQQILGQGPKLLIQFQNNGVVDDSQLPKDRFSAERLKGVDSTLKIQPAKLEDSAVYLCASRTLGQGGEAFFGQGTRLTVV.

This clonotype was recorded many times. The rearrangement links TRBV29-1 to TRBJ2-2; possibly TRBD1 for D (5 bases). Deletions cut 4 bases from V and 0 bases from J, with 6 bases between. In germline, CDR1 is SQVTM, CDR2 ANQGSEA. The CDR3 spans 13 residues. The CDR3, as DNA: TGCAGCGTTGCAGGGTCGAACACCGGGGAGCTGTTTTTT. Its translation is CSVAGSNTGELFF.

About this clonotype: A read error may account for a junction end that differs from germline. The chain recombines TRBV11-2 with TRBJ2-1; D is unresolved. Germline CDR1 is SGHAT and CDR2 is FQNNGV. The CDR3 extends over 13 amino acids. The CDR3 here is CASSLNDAYEQSF. Here the CDR3 DNA reads TGTGCCAGCAGCTTAAATGATGCCTATGAACAATCCTTC.

Comment on this clonotype: At one end, the junction sequence differs from germline, possibly due to a read error. V is TRBV10-3 and J is TRBJ2-7, with 7 bases identical to TRBD2. The CDR3 loop spans 14 amino acids. CDR1 ENHRY and CDR2 SYGVKD come from the germline V gene. CDR3 in amino acids: CATSERGKEDEQYF. The CDR3 nucleotides read TGTGCCACCAGTGAGCGGGGAAAGGAGGACGAGCAGTACTTC.

Comment on this clonotype: At one of its ends the junction is not consistent with the germline gene, which may arise from a read error. The rearrangement uses TRBV11-2 and TRBJ2-1, with 8 bases lining up with TRBD2. In germline, CDR1 is SGHAT, CDR2 FQNNGV. The CDR3 runs 16 residues. The CDR3 here is CATSLDIGLAMSEHFF. CDR3 bases: TGTGCCACCAGCTTGGATATCGGACTAGCCATGAGTGAGCATTTCTTC.

This chain joins TRBV29-1 and TRBJ2-7; 7 bases agree with TRBD1. This CDR3 contains 13 residues. The J segment lost 2 bases and the V segment lost 3 bases, leaving 4 bases of the junction unmatched. Germline loops: CDR1 SQVTM, CDR2 ANQGSEA. The CDR3 DNA follows: TGCAGCGTTGACGGTGACAGGGCCTACGAGCAGTACTTC. Translation: CSVDGDRAYEQYF.